This entry concerns a single TCR beta chain. This entry comes from a study of PD-L1 blockade in urothelial cancer. About the study: Blood was subjected to analysis at 3 weeks (second dose) and 6 weeks following treatment start.

Per the germline V gene, CDR1 is GTSNPN and CDR2 is SVGIG (reference sequence). Trimming at V came to 3 bases and at J to 0 bases, leaving 7 bases not matched to a gene. The CDR3 is 17 amino acids. The templates were synthetic TCR analogs, and they were spiked into each PCR. The data were produced by immunoSEQ multiplex PCR, yet TCRdb's version contains in-frame clones alone and is incomplete. The sample lists 50,000 or so clones, approximately 80% occurring once. This chain connects TRBV30 to TRBJ1-3, with TRBD1 matching 11 bases. The input for sequencing was PBMCs, taken around atezolizumab (anti-PD-L1) treatment. This receptor was identified in a man in his 70s with urothelial cancer. The CDR3 nucleotides read TGTGCCTGGAGCCCGGGGGACAGGGGGATCTCTGGAAACACCATATATTTT. This codes for CAWSPGDRGISGNTIYF.